The sequence of this TCR beta chain was determined in a study of post-analysis software for immune sequencing data. At the level of the study: The disease courses covered relapsing-remitting, secondary progressive and progressive-relapsing multiple sclerosis. Study outcomes and limitations: Batch-matched samples strongly co-clustered by F measure. Multiple sclerosis patients had significantly lower normalized Chao1 diversity than controls.

Every TCR beta cDNA library bore unique molecular identifiers. When 1 to 10 million T cells were used, they gave roughly 500,000 cDNA molecules. TCRdb re-derived calls from the PCR reads in MiXCR, one entry per CDR3 protein. This table has hundreds of thousands of distinct CDR3 sequences, roughly two fifths appearing once. Of note for this clonotype: Its target is not known.

The sequencing input was blood. This TCR derives from a girl between 10 and 17 years old with multiple sclerosis.

Here the CDR3 reads CASRNRGFGANVLTF. The CDR3 DNA reads TGTGCCAGCAGGAACAGGGGCTTTGGGGCCAACGTCCTGACTTTC. This chain uses TRBV12-3 or TRBV12-4 with TRBJ2-6; 7 nucleotides agree with TRBD1. V dropped 6 bases and J dropped 3; count of bases not matched to a gene: 5. This CDR3 region has 15 residues.